This note documents a single TCR beta chain sequence. Other DNA variants within this sample encode the same CDR3. The CDR3 is made up of 13 amino acids. Germline assignment: CDR1 MNHEY and CDR2 SMNVEV (reference sequence). The V end lost 4 bases, the J end lost 2 bases, and 8 bases lay between the germline ends. These data are taken from a study of siplizumab effects on memory and regulatory T cells. Profiled with immunoSEQ multiplex PCR; TCRdb holds only in-frame clones, not every one. The sample records some 100,000 clones, around 90% being singletons. The sequenced sample was Tregs sorted from blood. The rearrangement links TRBV27 to TRBJ2-5, with TRBD2 as a possible D gene (6 bases). This TCR derives from a human donor in good health. The CDR3 loop reads CASSWREQETQYF. DNA of the CDR3: TGTGCCAGCAGTTGGAGGGAACAAGAGACCCAGTACTTC.